Included here is one T cell receptor (beta chain) sequence, with context. The whole isolated RNA underwent reverse transcription, so sequencing captured expressed TCRB transcripts. The data were produced by immunoSEQ multiplex PCR, yet TCRdb's version contains in-frame clones alone and is incomplete. The sample records 350,000 to 450,000 clones, over 11% being singletons. The data are from a study of beta chain features in type 1 diabetes. Trimming removed 3 bases at V and 9 bases at J, with 15 bases between. This CDR3 comprises 13 residues. CDR1 is GTSNPN and CDR2 is SVGIG in the germline V gene (reference sequence).

Sequenced sample: naive CD4+ T cells from blood. The clonotype was recovered from a man aged 25 to 40 in good health. This chain connects TRBV30 to TRBJ2-1; D not certain. The CDR3 sequence is CAWSPIQPGEQFF. The CDR3 nucleotides read TGTGCCTGGAGCCCGATACAACCGGGTGAGCAGTTCTTC.